The clone carrying this T cell receptor (beta chain) has just a few counts. The length of the CDR3 is 15 residues. Unmatched junction bases numbered 6, after V lost 4 bases and J lost 0 bases. Looked up from germline, CDR1 is SGDLS and CDR2 is YYNGEE. The data belong to a study of PD-L1 blockade in urothelial cancer. Study overall: Patients' prior chemotherapy regimens numbered 0 to 3.

Only in-frame clones appear in the TCRdb table, and some are missing; sequencing was by immunoSEQ multiplex PCR. The sample has 15,000 to 20,000 clones, 87% seen once. Specimen: PBMCs, collected around atezolizumab (anti-PD-L1) treatment. The chain has TRBV9 and TRBJ1-1; 7 nucleotides line up with TRBD1. The receptor's source is a man between 45 and 60 years old with urothelial cancer. CDR3 residues: CASSPGQLMNTEAFF. CDR3 DNA: TGTGCCAGCAGCCCGGGACAGCTCATGAACACTGAAGCTTTCTTT.